This T cell receptor beta chain is drawn from a study of blood T cells in healthy people across ages. This clonotype was observed a few times. The CDR3 covers 14 residues. The V gene lost 2 bases and the J gene lost 11 bases, with 18 bases spanning the gap. A J-beta primer mix and a sample-barcoded 5' primer were used in a second PCR of roughly 6 to 12 cycles. TCRdb re-derived calls from the 5' RACE reads in MiXCR, one entry per CDR3 protein. The table includes over 1.5 million distinct CDR3 sequences, approximately 50% detected once. This TCR was recovered from a woman between 40 and 55 years old in good health. The V call is TRBV12-3 or TRBV12-4, the J call TRBJ2-5, with a tentative D call TRBD2 (6 bases). Sequencing was carried out using blood. CDR3 coding DNA: TGTGCCAGCAGTTTAAGTTCGGCGGGGTGGGAGCAGTACTTC. Translating gives CASSLSSAGWEQYF.